Shown below are 27 T cell receptor beta chains from a single sample sequenced in a study of early T cells in non-severe SARS-CoV-2 infection. TCRdb re-derived calls from the 5' RACE reads in MiXCR, one entry per CDR3 protein. The table lists 45,000 to 50,000 distinct CDR3 sequences, about 5.6% of them singletons. The specimen sequenced was whole blood. The origin of the receptors is an adult who was a healthcare worker with PCR-confirmed SARS-CoV-2 infection or an uninfected control (not recorded which).

This clonotype was found many times. V usage is TRBV9 and J usage is TRBJ2-3; D is possibly TRBD1 or TRBD2 (5 bases each). CDR1 SGDLS and CDR2 YYNGEE come from the germline V gene. This CDR3 contains 16 residues. Trimming stripped 4 bases from V and 5 bases from J, with 20 bases between. This CDR3 is CASSPPGTEYRDTQYF. In DNA form, the CDR3 reads TGTGCCAGCAGCCCCCCTGGGACGGAGTACAGAGATACGCAGTATTTT. The full variable domain, in which reference TRBV9 and TRBJ2-3 provide the parts outside the CDR3, is DSGVTQTPKHLITATGQRVTLRCSPRSGDLSVYWYQQSLDQGLQFLIQYYNGEERAKGNILERFSAQQFPDLHSELNLSSLELGDSALYFCASSPPGTEYRDTQYFGPGTRLTVL.

This clonotype was found many times. CDR3 sequence: CASSDWDRNHEQYF. CDR3 nucleotide sequence: TGTGCCAGCAGTGATTGGGACAGGAACCACGAGCAGTACTTC. This chain connects TRBV25-1 to TRBJ2-7; 8 bases match TRBD1. The CDR3 has 14 residues. CDR1 MGHDK and CDR2 SYGVNS come from the germline V gene. V was clipped by 3 bases and J by 5 bases; unmatched bases: 6.

This clonotype showed up many times. This chain uses TRBV4-2 with TRBJ1-5; D gene ambiguous. The germline CDR1 and CDR2 sequences are LGHNA and YNFKEQ. V lost 3 bases to trimming and J lost 3 bases, with 12 bases between them. The CDR3 runs to 15 residues. CDR3 amino acids: CASSQARTVNQPQHF. The CDR3 DNA follows: TGTGCCAGCAGCCAGGCAAGGACGGTCAATCAGCCCCAGCATTTT.

This clonotype was detected only a few times. This chain joins TRBV12-3 or TRBV12-4 and TRBJ2-2; TRBD1 agrees at 7 bases. The length of the CDR3 is 15 residues. The V and J ends lost 7 bases and 8 bases, in that order; junction bases with no gene match: 13. CDR3: CASIPGQTWGGELFF. DNA for the CDR3: TGTGCCAGCATCCCGGGACAGACCTGGGGGGGGGAGCTGTTTTTT.

There are many counts of this clonotype. The chain uses TRBV18 and TRBJ2-1; no firm D call. In germline, CDR1 is KGHSH, CDR2 LQKENI. The V gene lost 3 bases and the J gene lost 8 bases, with 17 bases spanning the gap. The CDR3 spans 15 residues. CDR3 amino acids: CASSPAQGVLHEQFF. CDR3 coding DNA: TGTGCCAGCTCACCGGCCCAAGGCGTCCTCCATGAGCAGTTCTTC.

The chain has TRBV11-2 and TRBJ2-5; D call uncertain. Trimming stripped 6 bases from V and 0 bases from J, with 8 bases between. Germline CDR1 is SGHAT and CDR2 is FQNNGV. The length of the CDR3 is 13 residues. This CDR3 reads CASSQPDQETQYF. The CDR3 coding sequence is TGTGCCAGCAGTCAGCCAGACCAAGAGACCCAGTACTTC.

The chain couples TRBV18 to TRBJ1-2, with D unresolved. The CDR3 sequence is 13 residues long. CDR1 and CDR2 (germline): KGHSH, LQKENI. V was pared by 2 bases and J by 4 bases, with 8 bases between. DNA of the CDR3: TGTGCCAGCTCACCATCACAGACCTATGGCTACACCTTC. It yields the protein CASSPSQTYGYTF.

This clonotype turned up a few times. This rearrangement joins TRBV27 to TRBJ1-6, with D hard to call. The CDR3 has 13 amino acids. Between the trimmed V and J ends, which lost 8 bases and 9 bases, there was a span of 14 bases. Germline V CDR1 and CDR2: MNHEY, SMNVEV (reference sequence). The CDR3, as DNA: TGTGCCAGCTGGCGCGGTAAGGGTTCACCCCTCCACTTT. It encodes CASWRGKGSPLHF.

This clonotype was counted only a few times. The CDR3 sequence is CSATKRTGTSGNTIYF. Here the CDR3 DNA reads TGCAGTGCTACCAAACGGACAGGGACGTCGGGAAACACCATATATTTT. V and J are TRBV20-1 and TRBJ1-3; 8 bases agree with TRBD1. Per germline, CDR1 DFQATT and CDR2 SNEGSKA (reference sequence). V lost 4 bases, J lost 4 bases, and 12 bases stayed unmatched. The CDR3 contains 16 residues.

In this sample, this clonotype turned up many times. The chain has TRBV10-1 and TRBJ2-3; no clear D gene. The V end lost 6 bases, the J end lost 11 bases, and 18 bases lay between the germline ends. Germline-derived CDR1 and CDR2 are WNHNN and SYGVQD (reference sequence). The CDR3 totals 13 residues. This CDR3 reads CASSDPGVSKQYF. The CDR3 DNA follows: TGCGCCAGCAGCGACCCCGGAGTATCCAAGCAGTATTTT.

In this sample, this clonotype turned up many times. This chain joins TRBV19 and TRBJ2-1; no firm D call. CDR3 length: 15 residues. The germline V gene encodes CDR1 LNHDA and CDR2 SQIVND (reference sequence). V lost 5 bases to trimming and J lost 0 bases, with 11 bases between them. The CDR3 loop is CASSVDRSSYNEQFF. Written as DNA, the CDR3 is TGTGCCAGTAGTGTGGATAGGAGCTCCTACAATGAGCAGTTCTTC.

This clonotype was counted ten times or more. The chain employs TRBV24-1 and TRBJ2-1, with 8 bases identical to TRBD1. The germline CDR1 and CDR2 sequences are KGHDR and SFDVKD. The CDR3 has 15 amino acids. Trimming at V came to 0 bases and at J to 9 bases, leaving 6 bases not matched to a gene. CDR3 in amino acids: CATSDLTGGGSEQFF. In DNA form, the CDR3 reads TGTGCCACCAGTGATTTGACAGGGGGAGGATCTGAGCAGTTCTTC.

A few counts support this clonotype. The rearrangement uses TRBV5-6 and TRBJ2-7; 9 bases are shared with TRBD1. V lost 3 bases to trimming and J lost 3 bases; unmatched junction nucleotides: 10. Germline V gene sequence: CDR1 SGHDT, CDR2 YYEEEE. The CDR3 has 16 amino acids. The DNA of the CDR3 is TGTGCCAGCAGCTCGGGGGCGGGACAGGGAGTCTACGAGCAGTACTTC. Translation: CASSSGAGQGVYEQYF.

This clonotype was detected many times. The J gene is TRBJ1-2, the V gene TRBV20-1; a weak D match, TRBD1 (5 bases). CDR3 length: 16 amino acids. Germline-derived CDR1 and CDR2 are DFQATT and SNEGSKA (reference sequence). With 1 base removed from V and 0 bases from J, the gap between germline ends came to 15 bases. The CDR3 DNA reads as TGCAGTGCTAGAGCCAGGGACTGGGGTACTAACTATGGCTACACCTTC. Its translation is CSARARDWGTNYGYTF.

The chain joins TRBV5-6 to TRBJ1-1; D remains ambiguous. Germline V lookup: CDR1 SGHDT, CDR2 YYEEEE. The CDR3 length is 13 residues. V was shortened by 3 bases and J by 1 base, with 7 bases between the two germline ends. The CDR3 coding sequence is TGTGCCAGCAGCTCCAACAAGAACACTGAAGCTTTCTTT. It encodes CASSSNKNTEAFF.

This chain links TRBV2 with TRBJ1-6; D is unresolved. Trimming removed 3 bases from V and 0 bases from J, with 12 bases in between. The CDR3 totals 17 residues. Germline CDR1 reads SNHLY; CDR2 reads FYNNEI. The CDR3 is CASSDLPWGSYNSPLHF. CDR3 bases: TGTGCCAGCAGTGATCTTCCGTGGGGCTCCTATAATTCACCCCTCCACTTT.

V gene TRBV7-4 combines with J gene TRBJ2-7; the D gene is possibly TRBD1 (5 bases). The CDR3 extends over 14 amino acids. Germline values: CDR1 SGHVT, CDR2 SQSDAQ. Trimming took 6 bases from V and 2 from J, leaving 14 bases between them. CDR3 bases: TGTGCCAGCAGATTTATGACAGTGACCTACGAGCAGTACTTC. Translated: CASRFMTVTYEQYF.

This clonotype was found many times. This sequence joins TRBV5-1 and TRBJ2-3, with a weak D call TRBD2 (5 bases). Trimming left V 4 bases short and J 2 bases short, with 11 bases between. This CDR3 is built from 14 residues. The germline CDR1 and CDR2 sequences are SGHRS and YFSETQ. The CDR3 loop is CASSIGRDTDTQYF. DNA for the CDR3: TGCGCCAGCAGCATCGGACGGGACACAGATACGCAGTATTTT.

This clonotype was detected many times. The J gene is TRBJ2-1, the V gene TRBV5-5; tentatively, D is TRBD1 (6 bases). This CDR3 has 15 residues. Germline CDR1 SGHKS, CDR2 YYEKEE (reference sequence). V was cut by 1 base and J by 6 bases, with 14 bases left in between. CDR3: CASSLRIQGSNEQFF. The CDR3 region has the DNA TGTGCCAGCAGCTTGAGGATTCAGGGGAGCAATGAGCAGTTCTTC.

This clonotype was observed a handful of times. The V call is TRBV7-8, the J call TRBJ1-6; TRBD1 agrees at 8 bases. This CDR3 is built from 16 residues. Germline-derived CDR1 and CDR2 are SGHVS and FQNEAQ. J was trimmed by 8 bases and V by 3 bases; bases with no gene match: 9. DNA of the CDR3: TGTGCCAGCAGCTTGCCCGGACAGGGATCAGATTCACCCCTCCACTTT. Residues: CASSLPGQGSDSPLHF.

This clonotype was detected many times. V usage is TRBV12-3 or TRBV12-4 and J usage is TRBJ2-5, with TRBD1 as a possible D gene (5 bases). The CDR3 runs to 13 residues. Trimming removed 4 bases at V and 3 bases at J, with 9 bases between. The CDR3 DNA sequence: TGTGCCAGCAGTTCAGGGATGAAAGAGACCCAGTACTTC. Its translation is CASSSGMKETQYF.

This clonotype has more than one count but fewer than ten. The chain employs TRBV5-1 and TRBJ1-6; perhaps TRBD1 as D (5 bases). Germline-derived CDR1 and CDR2 are SGHRS and YFSETQ. Trimming removed 4 bases at V and 6 bases at J, with 8 bases between. The CDR3 contains 13 residues. CDR3 sequence reads: CASSQGSNSPLHF. The DNA for the CDR3 is TGCGCCAGCAGCCAGGGTTCTAATTCACCCCTCCACTTT. Using reference TRBV5-1 and TRBJ1-6 for the parts outside the CDR3, the full variable domain is KAGVTQTPRYLIKTRGQQVTLSCSPISGHRSVSWYQQTPGQGLQFLFEYFSETQRNKGNFPGRFSGRQFSNSRSEMNVSTLELGDSALYLCASSQGSNSPLHFGNGTRLTVT.

This clonotype was counted many times. Here the CDR3 reads CASSFQRGGTGELFF. CDR3 sequence (DNA): TGTGCCAGCAGCTTCCAGCGGGGTGGTACCGGGGAGCTGTTTTTT. The gene calls are TRBV11-3 and TRBJ2-2; the match to TRBD2 covers 7 bases. The CDR3 spans 15 residues. The V gene's germline CDR1 is SGHNT and CDR2 YENEEA. The ends lost 3 bases at V and 5 bases at J; junction bases unmatched: 6.

The chain employs TRBV6-1 and TRBJ2-3; TRBD2 aligns across 7 bases. The CDR3 has 12 amino acids. J was trimmed by 9 bases and V by 7 bases; bases with no gene match: 7. The germline V gene has CDR1 MNHNS and CDR2 SASEGT. The CDR3 bases are TGTGCCAGCAAGGTTGGCGGGGGAACGCAGTATTTT. Amino acid sequence: CASKVGGGTQYF.

This clonotype was detected a few times. The chain joins TRBV7-2 to TRBJ2-3; the match to TRBD2 covers 8 bases. Germline V CDR1 and CDR2: SGHTA, FQGNSA. The CDR3 contains 14 residues. V lost 5 bases to trimming and J lost 5 bases; unmatched junction nucleotides: 6. The CDR3 DNA sequence: TGTGCCAGCAGCCGGGGGGGAGGCGGAGATACGCAGTATTTT. It encodes CASSRGGGGDTQYF.

This clonotype was counted ten times or more. The J gene is TRBJ2-1, the V gene TRBV20-1, with D possibly TRBD1 on 7 matching bases. CDR3 size: 12 residues. Deletions cut 6 bases from V and 6 bases from J, with 12 bases between. Germline V gene lookup returns CDR1 DFQATT and CDR2 SNEGSKA (reference sequence). CDR3 bases: TGCAGTGCCAGGGGGACTTTCAATGAGCAGTTCTTC. Its protein is CSARGTFNEQFF.

This clonotype came up many times. The CDR3 coding sequence is TGTGCCAGCAGCCCTAGGACAGGGAGAAGCAATCAGCCCCAGCATTTT. It is translated as CASSPRTGRSNQPQHF. The chain uses TRBV7-6 and TRBJ1-5; 8 nucleotides match TRBD1. The CDR3 spans 16 residues. V was pared by 5 bases and J by 1 base, with 7 bases of the junction left unmatched. Germline CDR1 SGHVS, CDR2 FNYEAQ.